The 19 T cell receptor beta chains below come from one sample, sequenced in a study of blood T cell repertoires in COVID-19. Sequencing used immunoSEQ multiplex PCR; TCRdb keeps in-frame clones, though not all of them. The sample yields 400,000 or so clones, over 75% seen once. The sample consisted of PBMCs or T cells enriched from blood (not recorded which). These receptors were collected from a man between 40 and 49 years old in a cohort exposed to, infected with or recovered from COVID-19 (not recorded which).

This clone has just a few counts. The chain joins TRBV9 to TRBJ2-1, with 15 bases identical to TRBD2. V was clipped by 4 bases and J by 6 bases; unmatched bases: 2. Germline V gene data show CDR1 as SGDLS and CDR2 as YYNGEE. The CDR3 runs 15 residues. The CDR3 protein is CASSPGLAGGNEQFF. The CDR3 region has the DNA TGTGCCAGCAGCCCGGGACTAGCGGGAGGCAATGAGCAGTTCTTC. Full variable domain (missing parts from reference TRBV9 and TRBJ2-1): DSGVTQTPKHLITATGQRVTLRCSPRSGDLSVYWYQQSLDQGLQFLIQYYNGEERAKGNILERFSAQQFPDLHSELNLSSLELGDSALYFCASSPGLAGGNEQFFGPGTRLTVL.

The chain has TRBV24-1 and TRBJ2-1; D unclear. The V end lost 3 bases, the J end lost 8 bases, and 13 bases lay between the germline ends. CDR3 size: 14 residues. Germline loops: CDR1 KGHDR, CDR2 SFDVKD. CDR3 DNA: TGTGCCACCAGTGATCCGCTGGTGTCGGATGAGCAGTTCTTC. Translated, it gives CATSDPLVSDEQFF.

This chain links TRBV7-3 with TRBJ2-3; a possible D gene is TRBD1 (5 bases). The CDR3 totals 16 residues. With 2 bases removed from V and 0 bases from J, the gap between germline ends came to 12 bases. Looked up from germline, CDR1 is SGHTA and CDR2 is FQGTGA. This CDR3 reads CASSLGQGLSTDTQYF. DNA of the CDR3: TGTGCCAGCAGCTTAGGGCAGGGCCTGAGCACAGATACGCAGTATTTT.

The V call is TRBV7-6, the J call TRBJ1-1, with D maybe TRBD1 (6 bases). CDR1 and CDR2 (germline): SGHVS, FNYEAQ. CDR3 length: 14 residues. V was clipped by 5 bases and J by 4 bases, with 14 bases between them. As DNA, the CDR3 is TGTGCCAGCAGCCCCCAACAGGGATCCACTGAAGCTTTCTTT. Protein: CASSPQQGSTEAFF.

Of note for this clone: A junction boundary mismatches the germline segment, possibly from a read error. The V and J genes are TRBV18 and TRBJ1-6; 8 bases fit TRBD1. The CDR3 runs to 15 residues. From germline, CDR1 is KGHSH and CDR2 LQKENI. CDR3 nucleotide sequence: TGTGCCAGCTCACAGAGGACAGGGTCGGATTCACTCCTCCACTTT. This encodes CASSQRTGSDSLLHF.

The chain employs TRBV7-9 and TRBJ1-5, with TRBD1 matching over 8 bases. The junction had 5 bases not matched to a gene; V was cut back by 5 bases and J by 2 bases. The CDR3 is 15 residues long. Germline loops: CDR1 SEHNR, CDR2 FQNEAQ (reference sequence). The CDR3 spells CASSPGQGGNQPQHF. The CDR3 DNA reads TGTGCCAGCAGCCCAGGACAGGGCGGCAATCAGCCCCAGCATTTT.

This clone has a handful of counts. The chain couples TRBV5-4 to TRBJ1-6, with unresolved D. CDR3 length equals 14 residues. The germline V gene encodes CDR1 SGHNT and CDR2 YYREEE (reference sequence). The V end was cut by 0 bases, the J end by 9 bases, with 10 bases between. CDR3 protein: CASSLAGFGSPLHF. The CDR3, as DNA: TGTGCCAGCAGCTTGGCAGGTTTTGGTTCACCCCTCCACTTT. Looking up the rest from reference TRBV5-4 and TRBJ1-6 gives the full variable domain: ETGVTQSPTHLIKTRGQQVTLRCSSQSGHNTVSWYQQALGQGPQFIFQYYREEENGRGNFPPRFSGLQFPNYSSELNVNALELDDSALYLCASSLAGFGSPLHFGNGTRLTVT.

The rearrangement links TRBV23-1 to TRBJ2-1; D perhaps matches TRBD2 (6 bases). TRBV23-1 is an ORF for which the function is uncertain. The CDR3 has 14 amino acids. With 8 bases removed from V and 1 base from J, the gap between germline ends came to 12 bases. In DNA, the CDR3 is TGCGCCAGCGGCCTAGCGCCGTCCTACAATGAGCAGTTCTTC. Its protein is CASGLAPSYNEQFF.

The rearrangement uses TRBV25-1 and TRBJ2-5; 11 bases match TRBD2. After removal of 7 bases from V and 4 bases from J, the junction contained 8 bases not matched to a gene. This CDR3 spans 15 amino acids. From germline, CDR1 is MGHDK and CDR2 SYGVNS. The CDR3 coding sequence is TGTGCCAGCAAAACTAGCGGGAGCGGAGGAGAGACCCAGTACTTC. This codes for CASKTSGSGGETQYF.

The genes are TRBV27 and TRBJ2-2, with 8 bases matching TRBD2. CDR3 length equals 16 residues. CDR1 is MNHEY, CDR2 SMNVEV, per germline (reference sequence). Unmatched junction bases numbered 5, after V lost 1 base and J lost 4 bases. Written as DNA, the CDR3 is TGTGCCAGCAGTTTATTGACTAGCGTAAGCACCGGGGAGCTGTTTTTT. Encoded protein: CASSLLTSVSTGELFF.

The chain links TRBV19 to TRBJ2-1, with 10 bases fitting TRBD2. The CDR3 runs 15 residues. The ends lost 3 bases at V and 9 bases at J; junction bases unmatched: 8. Per germline, CDR1 LNHDA and CDR2 SQIVND (reference sequence). Here the CDR3 DNA reads TGTGCCAGTAGTATGGTTAGTCTAGCGGGAGCTGAGCAGTTCTTC. It specifies CASSMVSLAGAEQFF.

This rearrangement joins TRBV18 to TRBJ1-1; the D gene is possibly TRBD1 (5 bases). CDR1 is KGHSH and CDR2 is LQKENI in the germline V gene. V lost 2 bases, J lost 0 bases, and 13 bases lay in between. This CDR3 spans 16 amino acids. The DNA of the CDR3 is TGTGCCAGCTCACCAGCCGCACAGGCCTTGAACACTGAAGCTTTCTTT. It yields the protein CASSPAAQALNTEAFF.

V usage is TRBV5-6 and J usage is TRBJ1-2; no reliable D call. V lost 1 base and J 6 bases, leaving 10 bases between the germline ends. This CDR3 region has 13 residues. Per germline, CDR1 SGHDT and CDR2 YYEEEE. The CDR3 region has the DNA TGTGCCAGCAGCTTGACGGGGAAGAATGGCTACACCTTC. Its translation is CASSLTGKNGYTF.

This sequence joins TRBV5-1 and TRBJ2-3, with TRBD2 matching over 13 bases. The CDR3 is made up of 18 amino acids. Losses at the gene ends were 2 bases for V and 0 bases for J; bases not matched to a gene: 6. From germline, CDR1 is SGHRS and CDR2 YFSETQ. CDR3 sequence: CASSLRGTSGVSTDTQYF. DNA for the CDR3: TGCGCCAGCAGCTTAAGAGGGACTAGCGGGGTTAGCACAGATACGCAGTATTTT.

The CDR3 spells CASSIAGPRGHEQFF. CDR3 DNA: TGTGCCAGTAGTATAGCGGGTCCGCGGGGTCATGAGCAGTTCTTC. The rearrangement joins TRBV19 to TRBJ2-1; D might be TRBD2 (6 bases). The CDR3 runs to 15 residues. V was cut by 1 base and J by 8 bases, with 15 bases left in between. Germline lookup yields CDR1 LNHDA and CDR2 SQIVND (reference sequence).

The rearrangement uses TRBV11-2 and TRBJ2-6; D is perhaps TRBD1 (6 bases). The CDR3 sequence is 15 residues long. Germline V lookup: CDR1 SGHAT, CDR2 FQNNGV. V was pared by 4 bases and J by 11 bases, with 18 bases between. The CDR3 spells CASSYRIAEGDVLTF. CDR3 nucleotides: TGTGCCAGCAGCTATAGAATCGCCGAGGGGGACGTCCTGACTTTC.

V is TRBV7-2 and J is TRBJ2-7; TRBD2 matches at 8 bases. CDR1 is SGHTA, CDR2 FQGNSA, per germline. This CDR3 region has 14 residues. The V gene end was trimmed by 6 bases and the J gene end by 6 bases; junction bases not matched to a gene: 10. CDR3 sequence (DNA): TGTGCCAGCAGTAGATCAGCGGGAGTGTCCGAGCAGTACTTC. It specifies CASSRSAGVSEQYF.

The gene calls are TRBV30 and TRBJ2-3; TRBD2 might be the D (7 bases). The V gene's germline CDR1 is GTSNPN and CDR2 SVGIG (reference sequence). This CDR3 region has 12 residues. Trimming took 3 bases from V and 14 from J, leaving 18 bases between them. The CDR3 coding sequence is TGTGCCTGGAGCCTGGATAGGGGGGGCCGGTATTTT. This translates into CAWSLDRGGRYF.

The chain recombines TRBV15 with TRBJ1-2; possible D gene TRBD1, 6 bases. V was trimmed by 0 bases and J by 8 bases, leaving 13 bases between them. Germline lookup yields CDR1 LNHNV and CDR2 YYDKDF (reference sequence). This CDR3 comprises 14 residues. Here the CDR3 reads CATSRDLSGVGYTF. In nucleotides, the CDR3 is TGTGCCACCAGCAGAGATCTGTCAGGGGTCGGCTACACCTTC.